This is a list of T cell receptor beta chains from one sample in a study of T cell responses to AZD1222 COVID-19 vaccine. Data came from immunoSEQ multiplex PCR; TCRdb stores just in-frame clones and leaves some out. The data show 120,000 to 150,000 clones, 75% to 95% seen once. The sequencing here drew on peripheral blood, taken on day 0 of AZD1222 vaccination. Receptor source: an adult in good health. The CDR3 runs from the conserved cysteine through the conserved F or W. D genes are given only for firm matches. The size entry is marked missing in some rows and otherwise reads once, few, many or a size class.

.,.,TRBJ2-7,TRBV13,CASSVVREGLYEQYF,TGTGCCAGCAGCGTCGTCCGAGAAGGGCTCTACGAGCAGTACTTC
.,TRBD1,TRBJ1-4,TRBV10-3,CAISNQGALNEKLFF,TGTGCCATCAGTAATCAGGGGGCTTTAAATGAAAAACTGTTTTTT
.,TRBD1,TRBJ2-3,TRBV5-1,CASSRDSSDTQYF,TGCGCCAGCAGTAGGGACAGCTCAGATACGCAGTATTTT
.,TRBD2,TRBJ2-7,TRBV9,CASSIAGGPGEQYF,TGTGCCAGCAGCATTGCGGGGGGCCCGGGGGAGCAGTACTTC
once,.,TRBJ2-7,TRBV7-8,CASSSYPDGSYEQYF,TGTGCCAGCAGCTCCTACCCCGACGGATCCTACGAGCAGTACTTC
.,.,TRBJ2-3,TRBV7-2,CASSLGGRGSTDTQYF,TGTGCCAGCAGCTTAGGGGGGCGGGGGTCTACAGATACGCAGTATTTT
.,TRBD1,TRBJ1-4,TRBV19,CASSIEDRGYEKLFF,TGTGCCAGTAGTATTGAGGACAGGGGATACGAGAAACTGTTTTTT
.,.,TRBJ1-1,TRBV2,CASGPTMNTEAFF,TGTGCCAGCGGACCTACAATGAACACTGAAGCTTTCTTT
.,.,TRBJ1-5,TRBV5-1,CASSLARQIKEPQHF,TGCGCCAGCAGCTTGGCTAGGCAGATTAAGGAGCCCCAGCATTTT
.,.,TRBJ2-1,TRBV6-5,CASSYGGEYNEQFF,TGTGCCAGCAGTTACGGCGGGGAGTACAATGAGCAGTTCTTC
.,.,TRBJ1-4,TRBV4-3,CASSRTGTGNEKLFF,TGCGCCAGCAGCCGAACAGGAACGGGGAATGAAAAACTGTTTTTT
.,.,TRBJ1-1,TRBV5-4,CASSLAGRGKRAFF,TGTGCCAGCAGCTTGGCCGGCAGAGGGAAGAGAGCTTTCTTT
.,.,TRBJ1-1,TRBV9,CASSLSHRTSSEAFF,TGTGCCAGCAGCCTTAGTCACCGCACTAGCTCTGAAGCTTTCTTT
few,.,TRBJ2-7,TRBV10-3,CAISEESSYEQYF,TGTGCCATCAGTGAAGAGAGCTCCTACGAGCAGTACTTC
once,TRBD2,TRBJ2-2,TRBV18,CASSPRLAGVTGELFF,TGTGCCAGCTCACCGAGACTAGCGGGAGTCACCGGGGAGCTGTTTTTT
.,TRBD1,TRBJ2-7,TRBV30,CAWARGQGAGEQYF,TGTGCCTGGGCCCGGGGACAGGGGGCTGGCGAGCAGTACTTC